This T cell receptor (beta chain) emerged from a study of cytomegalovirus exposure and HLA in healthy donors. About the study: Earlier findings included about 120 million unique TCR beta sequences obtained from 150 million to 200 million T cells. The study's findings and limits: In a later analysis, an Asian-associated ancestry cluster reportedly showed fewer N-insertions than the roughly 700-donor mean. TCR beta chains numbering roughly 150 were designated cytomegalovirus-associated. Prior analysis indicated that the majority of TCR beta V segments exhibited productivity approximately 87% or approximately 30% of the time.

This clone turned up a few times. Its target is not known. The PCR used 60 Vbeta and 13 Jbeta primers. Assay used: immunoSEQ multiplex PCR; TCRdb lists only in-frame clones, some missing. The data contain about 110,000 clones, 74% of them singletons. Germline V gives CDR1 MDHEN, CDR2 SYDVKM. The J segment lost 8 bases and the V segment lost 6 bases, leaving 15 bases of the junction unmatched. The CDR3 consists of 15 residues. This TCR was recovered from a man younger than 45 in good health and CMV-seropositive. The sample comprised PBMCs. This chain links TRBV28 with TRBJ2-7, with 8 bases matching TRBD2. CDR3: CASSPWNSGEGKQYF. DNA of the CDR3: TGTGCCAGCAGCCCTTGGAATAGCGGGGAGGGGAAGCAGTACTTC.